What follows are 17 T cell receptor beta chains derived from one specimen sequenced in a study of cytomegalovirus exposure and HLA in healthy donors. The primer mix had 60 Vbeta and 13 Jbeta primers. Method: immunoSEQ multiplex PCR; TCRdb's copy keeps in-frame clones and lacks some. The sample has 150,000 to 180,000 clones, 60% to 75% seen once. The sequenced material came from PBMCs. These TCRs come from a man aged 18 to 29 in good health and CMV-seronegative.

This sequence joins TRBV7-9 and TRBJ1-5, with 7 bases lining up with TRBD1. The CDR3 totals 15 residues. V shed 5 bases, J shed 5 bases, and the junction held 9 bases outside the gene matches. The germline gives CDR1 SEHNR, CDR2 FQNEAQ (reference sequence). Here the CDR3 DNA reads TGTGCCAGCAGCGGCTCGGACAGGCCGTATCAGCCCCAGCATTTT. Translated: CASSGSDRPYQPQHF.

The chain combines TRBV27 with TRBJ2-5; tentatively, D is TRBD2 (6 bases). CDR1 MNHEY and CDR2 SMNVEV come from the germline V gene (reference sequence). Trimming took 5 bases from V and 6 from J, leaving 16 bases between them. The CDR3 spans 14 residues. The DNA for the CDR3 is TGTGCCAGCAGTGCACTAGCTAGTTACCAGACCCAGTACTTC. Translated, it gives CASSALASYQTQYF.

The chain combines TRBV7-2 with TRBJ1-5; 7 bases agree with TRBD1. V gave up 6 bases and J gave up 2 bases; unmatched junction bases: 13. The germline V gene encodes CDR1 SGHTA and CDR2 FQGNSA. This CDR3 contains 17 residues. CDR3 nucleotide sequence: TGTGCCAGCAGTCCGGCCCCAGGGGGAGTAGGCAATCAGCCCCAGCATTTT. This sequence encodes CASSPAPGGVGNQPQHF.

This chain uses TRBV11-2 with TRBJ1-6; 9 bases agree with TRBD1. J was trimmed by 9 bases and V by 6 bases; bases with no gene match: 6. Germline loops: CDR1 SGHAT, CDR2 FQNNGV. This CDR3 contains 14 residues. The CDR3 loop is CASRLQGAGSPLHF. CDR3 coding DNA: TGTGCCAGCAGGCTACAGGGGGCGGGTTCACCCCTCCACTTT.

This chain joins TRBV9 and TRBJ1-2; 10 nucleotides agree with TRBD1. J gave up 3 bases and V 4 bases, and 9 bases lay outside the gene matches. Germline CDR1 and CDR2: SGDLS and YYNGEE. The CDR3 has 16 amino acids. The CDR3 region is CASSPRTGGADYGYTF. CDR3 nucleotide sequence: TGTGCCAGCAGCCCTCGGACAGGGGGGGCGGACTATGGCTACACCTTC.

This clone was observed once. The V gene is TRBV11-2, the J gene TRBJ1-1, with a weak D call TRBD1 (5 bases). Trimming cost V 5 bases and J 4 bases, with 14 bases left between them. The CDR3 totals 14 residues. Germline V gives CDR1 SGHAT, CDR2 FQNNGV. DNA for the CDR3: TGTGCCAGCAGCATAATCCGGCAGGGCACTGAAGCTTTCTTT. Amino acids: CASSIIRQGTEAFF.

This sequence joins TRBV7-9 and TRBJ1-5, with D uncertain. V dropped 1 base and J dropped 1 base, with 8 bases sitting between them. This CDR3 comprises 15 residues. Per germline, CDR1 SEHNR and CDR2 FQNEAQ (reference sequence). The CDR3 protein is CASSLGGESNQPQHF. CDR3 DNA sequence: TGTGCCAGCAGCTTAGGTGGTGAGAGCAATCAGCCCCAGCATTTT.

This clone was picked up a small number of times. The chain combines TRBV19 with TRBJ1-5, with D perhaps TRBD1 (5 bases). The CDR3 runs to 15 residues. Germline V CDR1 and CDR2: LNHDA, SQIVND (reference sequence). V lost 3 bases and J 4 bases, leaving 13 bases between the germline ends. As DNA, the CDR3 is TGTGCCAGTAGTATTGGGGCCCTAGGTAATCAGCCCCAGCATTTT. Translation gives CASSIGALGNQPQHF. The full variable domain, with the rest looked up from reference TRBV19 and TRBJ1-5, is DGGITQSPKYLFRKEGQNVTLSCEQNLNHDAMYWYRQDPGQGLRLIYYSQIVNDFQKGDIAEGYSVSREKKESFPLTVTSAQKNPTAFYLCASSIGALGNQPQHFGDGTRLSIL.

The gene calls are TRBV30 and TRBJ2-5; D perhaps matches TRBD1 (6 bases). CDR3 length: 15 amino acids. Germline V gene data show CDR1 as GTSNPN and CDR2 as SVGIG (reference sequence). Trimming pared 2 bases from V and 2 bases from J, leaving 15 bases between. The CDR3 region has the DNA TGTGCCTGGAGTAAAGGACAGATTTTTCAAGAGACCCAGTACTTC. It translates to CAWSKGQIFQETQYF.

A note on this clone: Within the sample, other DNA sequences also encode this same CDR3. V gene TRBV27 combines with J gene TRBJ2-7; 8 bases are a match to TRBD2. This CDR3 contains 13 residues. CDR1 is MNHEY, CDR2 SMNVEV, per germline (reference sequence). For the CDR3, the DNA is TGCGCCTCATCTCCCGCGGGGGGAAACGAGCAGTACGTC. This encodes CASSPAGGNEQYV.

The chain employs TRBV2 and TRBJ1-1; the match to TRBD1 covers 10 bases. The V gene's germline CDR1 is SNHLY and CDR2 FYNNEI. Losses at the gene ends were 7 bases for V and 7 bases for J; bases not matched to a gene: 6. The CDR3 is 13 amino acids. The CDR3 protein is CASTSDRGVEAFF. CDR3 sequence (DNA): TGTGCCAGCACGTCGGACAGGGGGGTTGAAGCTTTCTTT.

This chain connects TRBV9 to TRBJ2-1; possible D gene TRBD1, 6 bases. The CDR3 spans 14 residues. V shed 4 bases and J shed 6 bases, with 14 bases lying between them. Germline-derived CDR1 and CDR2 are SGDLS and YYNGEE. For the CDR3, the DNA is TGTGCCAGCAGCCCTATCACAGGGAGCAATGAGCAGTTCTTC. Its translation: CASSPITGSNEQFF.

This chain links TRBV18 with TRBJ2-2; D is undetermined. This CDR3 spans 16 amino acids. Per the germline V gene, CDR1 is KGHSH and CDR2 is LQKENI. The V end was cut by 6 bases, the J end by 3 bases, with 17 bases between. As DNA, the CDR3 is TGTGCCAGCTCCCCCCAGAGGAGCTCAGACACCGGGGAGCTGTTTTTT. Protein sequence: CASSPQRSSDTGELFF.

The chain links TRBV5-5 to TRBJ2-1, with D maybe TRBD2 (6 bases). Germline CDR1 reads SGHKS; CDR2 reads YYEKEE (reference sequence). This CDR3 is 15 amino acids long. The V end lost 4 bases, the J end lost 0 bases, and 11 bases lay between the germline ends. CDR3 DNA: TGTGCCAGCAGCCTGGAGGACTACTCCTACAATGAGCAGTTCTTC. It specifies CASSLEDYSYNEQFF.

The chain uses TRBV11-2 and TRBJ2-3, with 12 bases lining up with TRBD2. Germline V CDR1 and CDR2: SGHAT, FQNNGV. V lost 3 bases and J lost 4; bases outside the gene matches: 2. The CDR3 spans 15 residues. The chain's CDR3 is CASSFSSGGADTQYF. The DNA for the CDR3 is TGTGCCAGCAGCTTCTCTAGCGGGGGGGCAGATACGCAGTATTTT.

The chain carries TRBV27 and TRBJ2-5; D perhaps matches TRBD2 (6 bases). CDR3 length: 13 amino acids. CDR1 MNHEY and CDR2 SMNVEV come from the germline V gene (reference sequence). Trimming took off 3 bases at V and 4 bases at J, with 9 bases between the two ends. The CDR3: CASSFGGGETQYF. CDR3 nucleotides: TGTGCCAGCAGTTTTGGGGGAGGAGAGACCCAGTACTTC.

This clone occurred a few times. The CDR3 DNA reads as TGTGCCAGCAGCTTGGTGGAGCCTAACTATGGCTACACCTTC. Amino acids: CASSLVEPNYGYTF. The chain is built from TRBV5-4 and TRBJ1-2; D is unresolved. With 0 bases removed from V and 0 bases from J, the gap between germline ends came to 6 bases. Germline lookup yields CDR1 SGHNT and CDR2 YYREEE (reference sequence). This CDR3 comprises 14 residues.